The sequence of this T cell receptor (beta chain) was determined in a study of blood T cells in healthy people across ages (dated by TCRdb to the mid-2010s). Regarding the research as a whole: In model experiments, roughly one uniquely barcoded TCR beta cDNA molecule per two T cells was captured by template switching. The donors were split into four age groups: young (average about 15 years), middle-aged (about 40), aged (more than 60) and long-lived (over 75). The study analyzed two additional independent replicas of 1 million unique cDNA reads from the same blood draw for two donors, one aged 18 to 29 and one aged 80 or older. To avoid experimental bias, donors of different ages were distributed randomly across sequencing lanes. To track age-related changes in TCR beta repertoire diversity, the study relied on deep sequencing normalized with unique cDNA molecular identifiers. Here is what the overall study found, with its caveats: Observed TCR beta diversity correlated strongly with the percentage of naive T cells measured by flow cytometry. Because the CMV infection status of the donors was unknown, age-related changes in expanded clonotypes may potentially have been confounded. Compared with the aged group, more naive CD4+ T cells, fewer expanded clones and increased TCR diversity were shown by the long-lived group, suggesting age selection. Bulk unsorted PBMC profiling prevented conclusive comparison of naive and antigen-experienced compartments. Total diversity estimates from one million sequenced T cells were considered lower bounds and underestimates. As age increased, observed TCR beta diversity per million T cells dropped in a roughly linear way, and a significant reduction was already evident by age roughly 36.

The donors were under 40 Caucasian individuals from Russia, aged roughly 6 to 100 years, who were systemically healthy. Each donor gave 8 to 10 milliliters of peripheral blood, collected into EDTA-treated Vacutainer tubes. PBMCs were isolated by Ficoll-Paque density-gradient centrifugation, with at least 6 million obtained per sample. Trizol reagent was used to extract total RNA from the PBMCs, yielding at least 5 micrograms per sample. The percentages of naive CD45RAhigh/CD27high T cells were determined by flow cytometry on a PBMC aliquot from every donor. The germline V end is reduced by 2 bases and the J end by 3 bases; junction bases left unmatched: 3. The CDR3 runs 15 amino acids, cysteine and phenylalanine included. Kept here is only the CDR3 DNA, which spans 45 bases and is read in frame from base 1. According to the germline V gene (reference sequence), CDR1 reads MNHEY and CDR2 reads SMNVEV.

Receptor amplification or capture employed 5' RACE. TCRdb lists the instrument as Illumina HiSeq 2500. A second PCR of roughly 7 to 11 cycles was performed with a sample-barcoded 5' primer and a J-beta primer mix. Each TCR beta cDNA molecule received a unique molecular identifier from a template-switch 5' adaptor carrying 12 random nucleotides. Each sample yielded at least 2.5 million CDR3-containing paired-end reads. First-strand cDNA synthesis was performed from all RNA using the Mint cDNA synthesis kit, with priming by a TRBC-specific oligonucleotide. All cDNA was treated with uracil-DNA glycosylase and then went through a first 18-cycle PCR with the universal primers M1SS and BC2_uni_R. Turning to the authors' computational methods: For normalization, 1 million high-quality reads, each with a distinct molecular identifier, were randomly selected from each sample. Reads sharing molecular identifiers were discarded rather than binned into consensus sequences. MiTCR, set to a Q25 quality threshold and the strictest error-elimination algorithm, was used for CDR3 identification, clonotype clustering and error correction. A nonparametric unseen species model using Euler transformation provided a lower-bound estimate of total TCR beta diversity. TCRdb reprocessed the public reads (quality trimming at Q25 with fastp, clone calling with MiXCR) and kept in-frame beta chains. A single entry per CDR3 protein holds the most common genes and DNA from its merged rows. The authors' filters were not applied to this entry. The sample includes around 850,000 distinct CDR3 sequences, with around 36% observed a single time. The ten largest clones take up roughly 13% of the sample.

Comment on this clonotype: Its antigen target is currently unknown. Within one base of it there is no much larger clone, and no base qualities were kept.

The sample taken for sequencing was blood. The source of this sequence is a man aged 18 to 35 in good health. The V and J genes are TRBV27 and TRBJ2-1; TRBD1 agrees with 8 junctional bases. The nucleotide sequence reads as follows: TGTGCCAGCAGTTTACTGGACAGGGTCTACAATGAGCAGTTCTTC. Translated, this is CASSLLDRVYNEQFF.